This TCR beta chain is drawn from a study of cytomegalovirus exposure and HLA in healthy donors. As concerns this clone: The antigen remains unidentified.

Study-wide results and caveats: Analysis performed later found roughly 18,000 TCR beta sequences associated with HLA alleles at 0.05 false discovery rate.

Use of 60 Vbeta and 13 Jbeta primers characterized the PCR. TCRdb's table, derived via immunoSEQ multiplex PCR, lists solely in-frame clones and lacks some. The sample has around 150,000 clones, 70% to 90% seen once. The V segment lost 4 bases and the J segment 5 bases; nucleotides outside the gene matches: 9. CDR3 length equals 17 residues. Germline loops: CDR1 SGHRS, CDR2 YFSETQ. The receptor comes from a man younger than 35 in good health and CMV-seropositive. Sequenced sample: PBMCs. The V call is TRBV5-1, the J call TRBJ2-5; 15 bases fit TRBD2. CDR3 sequence: CASSTGTSGGLWETQYF. In DNA, the CDR3 is TGCGCCAGCAGCACCGGGACTAGCGGGGGGCTGTGGGAGACCCAGTACTTC.